This note documents a single T cell receptor beta chain sequence. The CDR3 consists of 10 residues. Germline CDR1 reads SQVTM; CDR2 reads ANQGSEA. cDNA reverse transcribed from extracted RNA served as the sequencing template. Sequenced by immunoSEQ multiplex PCR; TCRdb stores in-frame clones only, minus some. Altogether roughly 150,000 clones are present, about 53% being singletons, with the ten largest covering less than 20%. The data are from a study of CD8+ T cells in alopecia areata. V usage is TRBV29-1 and J usage is TRBJ1-2; D perhaps matches TRBD1 (6 bases). This material consisted of CD8+ T cells sorted from blood, taken at week 0. This clonotype was sampled from a human donor with alopecia areata. The chain's CDR3 is CNVRGQHYTF. CDR3 DNA sequence: TGCAACGTAAGAGGACAGCACTACACCTTC.